This TCR beta chain was profiled in a study of cytomegalovirus exposure and HLA in healthy donors. Both 60 Vbeta primers and 13 Jbeta primers went into the PCR. The assay was immunoSEQ multiplex PCR, and TCRdb's table has in-frame clones only and misses some. The sample yields tens of thousands of clones, over 70% seen once. With respect to this clone: The antigen is undetermined.

Per germline, CDR1 MDHEN and CDR2 SYDVKM. The CDR3 is 12 residues long. V was trimmed by 4 bases and J by 10 bases, leaving 8 bases between them. The study, taken as a whole, reports: Several of the most significant clusters were apparently associated with common viral pathogens in a later analysis.

Material: PBMCs. V is TRBV28 and J is TRBJ1-6; no definite D call. The receptor was derived from a girl aged 2 to 10 in good health and CMV-seropositive. CDR3 sequence: CASSSSGSPLHF. DNA of the CDR3: TGTGCCAGCAGTTCGTCGGGGTCACCCCTCCACTTT. The complete variable domain, with remaining parts taken from reference TRBV28 and TRBJ1-6, reads DVKVTQSSRYLVKRTGEKVFLECVQDMDHENMFWYRQDPGLGLRLIYFSYDVKMKEKGDIPEGYSVSREKKERFSLILESASTNQTSMYLCASSSSGSPLHFGNGTRLTVT.